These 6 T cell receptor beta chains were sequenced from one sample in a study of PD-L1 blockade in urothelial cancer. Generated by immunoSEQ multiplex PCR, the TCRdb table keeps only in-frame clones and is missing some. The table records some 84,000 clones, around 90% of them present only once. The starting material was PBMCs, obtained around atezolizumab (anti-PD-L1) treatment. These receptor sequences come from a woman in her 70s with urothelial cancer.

CDR3 region: CASSPSGVSEAFF. The DNA for the CDR3 is TGTGCCAGCTCACCATCAGGGGTATCCGAGGCTTTCTTT. V gene TRBV18 combines with J gene TRBJ1-1, with D maybe TRBD1 (6 bases). Germline assignment: CDR1 KGHSH and CDR2 LQKENI. The CDR3 has 13 residues. Deletions cut 2 bases from V and 11 bases from J, with 15 bases between.

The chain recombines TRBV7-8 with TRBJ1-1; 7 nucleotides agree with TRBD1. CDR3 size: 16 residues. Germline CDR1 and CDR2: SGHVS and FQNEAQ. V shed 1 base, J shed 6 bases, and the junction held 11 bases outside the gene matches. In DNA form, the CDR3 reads TGTGCCAGCAGCTTAGAGCCCGACAGGGCGCGCGCTGAAGCTTTCTTT. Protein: CASSLEPDRARAEAFF.

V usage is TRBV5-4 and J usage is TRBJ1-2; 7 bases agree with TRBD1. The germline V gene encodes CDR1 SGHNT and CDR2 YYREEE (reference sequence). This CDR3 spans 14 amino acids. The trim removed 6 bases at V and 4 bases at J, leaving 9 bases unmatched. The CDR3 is CASNDRASFYGYTF. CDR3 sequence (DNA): TGTGCCAGCAACGACAGGGCCTCCTTCTATGGCTACACCTTC.

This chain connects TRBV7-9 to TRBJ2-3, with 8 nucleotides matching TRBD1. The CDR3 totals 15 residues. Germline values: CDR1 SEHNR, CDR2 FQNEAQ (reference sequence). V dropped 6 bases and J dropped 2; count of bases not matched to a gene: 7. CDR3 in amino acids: CASSPGQGHTDTQYF. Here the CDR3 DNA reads TGTGCCAGCAGTCCCGGACAGGGACACACAGATACGCAGTATTTT.

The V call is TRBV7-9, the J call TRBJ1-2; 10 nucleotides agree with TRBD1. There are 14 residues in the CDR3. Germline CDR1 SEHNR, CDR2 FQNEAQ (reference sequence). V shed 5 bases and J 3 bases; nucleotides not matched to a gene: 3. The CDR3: CASSNDRGHYGYTF. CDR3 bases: TGTGCCAGCAGCAACGACAGGGGGCACTATGGCTACACCTTC.

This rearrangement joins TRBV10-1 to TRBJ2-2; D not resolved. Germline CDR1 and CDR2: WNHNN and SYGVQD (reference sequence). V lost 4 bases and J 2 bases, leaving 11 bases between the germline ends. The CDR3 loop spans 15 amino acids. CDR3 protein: CASSGSAGNTGELFF. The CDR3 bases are TGCGCCAGCAGTGGGTCGGCAGGCAACACCGGGGAGCTGTTTTTT.